This T cell receptor (beta chain) was retrieved from a study of T cells in Graves' hyperthyroidism and ophthalmopathy (dated by TCRdb to between 2018 and 2021). Some background on the complete study: Peripheral blood samples were taken at initial diagnosis, before any treatment was given. To identify TCR V-J signatures that set the groups apart, the researchers used a discovery cohort of more than 95 patients, made up of roughly 40 with Graves' ophthalmopathy and some 60 with stable Graves' hyperthyroidism. Prospective prediction of ophthalmopathy was tested in an independent validation cohort consisting of 18 hyperthyroidism patients and about 17 patients who later progressed to ophthalmopathy. The 100 discovery patients were divided at random into training and test sets in a 7:3 ratio. Thyroid tissue and blood T-cell repertoires from about six Graves' hyperthyroidism patients were also compared in the study. Following sampling, methimazole starting at 30 mg daily was given to hyperthyroidism patients, and high-dose intravenous methylprednisolone was given to ophthalmopathy patients. TCR Vbeta CDR3 sequencing of 140 or so peripheral blood samples (under 45 ophthalmopathy, 75 or so hyperthyroidism and roughly 17 progressor patients) is reported in the paper.

Counted from cysteine to phenylalanine, this CDR3 has 21 amino acids. Only the CDR3 DNA stays, 63 bases, in frame from base 1. Sequences SGHRS (CDR1) and YFSETQ (CDR2) are obtained from the germline V gene. V lost 0 bases and J lost 1 base; the stretch between them is 23 bases long. Overall study results and their limits: Sample size was not statistically predetermined, and blinding of investigators to group allocation was not performed. In cross-validation, a model built on a 13 V-J signature told ophthalmopathy apart from stable hyperthyroidism with just under 90% sensitivity and roughly 81% specificity, and in testing the same model reached 80%/75%. Blood samples also contained most of the expanded thyroid clonotypes (frequency above 0.001), which suggests that blood repertoires may reflect thyroid immune responses. In validation, the model predicted progression to ophthalmopathy a median of roughly 6.2 months before onset, with 70% to 71% sensitivity and 72.22% specificity.

For this clonotype: The specificity of this receptor is unknown. Per-nucleotide qualities are absent, and no much larger clonotype sits a single base away.

TCR beta CDR3 regions were amplified from RNA transcripts. The first round of RT-PCR for the TCR CDR3 was performed with the HTBI primer set and the Qiagen OneStep RT-PCR kit. A second multiplex PCR round built the libraries, followed by size selection and purification. Paired-end sequencing of the libraries was performed with 100 bp reads on an Illumina HiSeq2000. The paper's data handling went like this. SOAPnuke was used to process the raw data, with reads discarded if the reads contained adapters or uncalled bases, had a mean Phred below 15, or lacked an exact constant-primer or identifier match. High-quality paired reads were merged with COPE v1.2.5, and unique nucleotide sequences were defined as clonotypes. MiTCR v1.1 was used to align the clonotypes against IMGT TRBV, TRBD and TRBJ reference segments. Analysis was restricted to V-J combinations with a frequency above 0.0001, which covered 99.2% of repertoires. A TCS score was defined as the ratio of F50 (clonal expansion) to E x V (chaos), with BLOSUM62-based TCRdist applied between CDR3 peptides within each V-J. Welch's t-statistics and random forest reduced roughly 530 V-J features to 13, which were used in a naive Bayes classifier (R e1071). TCRdb reworked the public reads: Q25 trimming with fastp, MiXCR clone assembly, productive beta chains retained. Each entry merges the rows of one CDR3 protein and shows their most common DNA and genes. The V and J calls follow TCRdb's processing rather than the paper's. The sample contains 340,000 or so distinct CDR3 sequences, roughly a fifth of them found a single time. About 50% of the sample rests with the top ten.

Stable Graves' hyperthyroidism was defined as the absence of progression to ophthalmopathy over 18 months of follow-up. Hyperthyroidism patients were aged 18 to 65 years and newly diagnosed, with disease duration of less than 2 months. Patients with uncontrolled infections, other autoimmune diseases, pregnancy or lactation were excluded. Clinical symptoms, serum thyroxine and TRAb, thyroid ultrasound, and orbital computed tomography formed the basis for the diagnoses. PBMCs were separated from roughly 10 ml of fresh peripheral blood using Ficoll-Paque density gradient centrifugation. Total RNA was extracted with Trizol reagent, and quality was checked on an Agilent 2100 Bioanalyzer.

The sequence came from a woman between 45 and 60 years old with Graves' hyperthyroidism. The rearranged segments are TRBV5-1 and TRBJ2-6, with a tentative D gene TRBD2 over 5 matching bases. Sequenced material: blood. The CDR3 protein sequence reads: CASSLVLGTGRGTSGANVLTF. Here is the DNA: TGCGCCAGCAGCTTGGTATTAGGAACCGGACGGGGAACATCTGGGGCCAACGTCCTGACTTTC.